This entry concerns a single T cell receptor beta chain. This entry is derived from a study of blood T cells in healthy people across ages. Combining a sample-barcoded 5' primer with a J-beta primer mix, a second PCR ran for about 7 to 11 cycles. MiXCR was run by TCRdb on the 5' RACE reads, yielding one entry per CDR3 protein. The table lists about 1,500,000 distinct CDR3 sequences, approximately 38% of them singletons. Sequencing used blood. The receptor was isolated from a woman aged 18-29 years in good health.

The CDR3 DNA reads as TGCAGCGTCAGAGTAATCCAGACAGAAGGGACCCAGTACTTC. This codes for CSVRVIQTEGTQYF. The gene calls are TRBV29-1 and TRBJ2-5; D may be TRBD1 (5 bases). V lost 6 bases, J lost 7 bases, and 21 bases lay in between. Germline values: CDR1 SQVTM, CDR2 ANQGSEA. CDR3 length: 14 amino acids.